This T cell receptor beta chain was recorded in a study of long-term antiretroviral therapy in people with HIV. The authors ran the immunoSEQ assay, v3.0, at survey level. Clones were sequenced by immunoSEQ multiplex PCR, and TCRdb holds only the in-frame ones, with some missing. This sample has tens of thousands of clones, with 84% found just once. Study-wide points: Although diversity increased after ART, it remained lower than in transplant donor controls.

To note about this clone: The antigen is undetermined.

Sequences were derived from unsorted PBMCs, sampled 3 years after starting antiretroviral therapy. The clonotype was recovered from a man in his forties or fifties with HIV.

The CDR3 region is CASSPQVGGANVLTF. The CDR3 nucleotides are TGTGCCAGCAGCCCTCAGGTGGGCGGGGCCAACGTCCTGACTTTC. The chain uses TRBV5-6 and TRBJ2-6; D gene unclear. With 4 bases removed from V and 4 bases from J, the gap between germline ends came to 12 bases. Germline CDR1 is SGHDT and CDR2 is YYEEEE. There are 15 residues in the CDR3.